These T cell receptor beta chains were read from a single sample in a study. TCRdb used MiXCR to reprocess the RT-PCR reads, holding one entry per CDR3 protein. Counted here are about 700,000 distinct CDR3 sequences, approximately 15% occurring once; the ten biggest clones make up 3.6%. Sequencing was done on a sample of memory CD4+ T cells from blood. All receptors derive from a female donor in good health, serving as a healthy control. The CDR3 runs from the conserved cysteine through the conserved F or W. Fields, in order: J gene, V gene, clone size, D gene, CDR3 protein, CDR3 DNA. The D gene is left open where the match is weak. Clone size is stated in some rows and not others, as once, few, many or a class when expanded.

>TRBJ2-7|TRBV10-3|NA|NA
CAISSRGKGYEQYF
TGTGCCATCAGTTCGAGGGGTAAGGGCTACGAGCAGTACTTC
>TRBJ2-1|TRBV27|many|NA
CASSLKPISEQFF
TGTGCCAGCAGTTTAAAACCCATCAGTGAGCAGTTCTTC
>TRBJ2-5|TRBV20-1|few|TRBD2
CSARGGAREGEWETQYF
TGCAGTGCTAGAGGAGGAGCGCGGGAGGGAGAATGGGAGACCCAGTACTTC
>TRBJ2-1|TRBV28|many|NA
CASSLSNNEQFF
TGTGCCAGCAGTTTGTCCAACAATGAGCAGTTCTTC
>TRBJ2-1|TRBV7-2|NA|TRBD1
CASSTRDRGSEQFF
TGTGCCAGCAGCACCCGGGACAGGGGATCCGAGCAGTTCTTC
>TRBJ2-4|TRBV30|NA|NA
CAWSTGNLNIQYF
TGTGCCTGGAGTACAGGGAACTTAAACATTCAGTACTTC
>TRBJ2-1|TRBV28|few|NA
CASRGQPAGEQFF
TGTGCCAGCAGAGGGCAACCGGCGGGTGAGCAGTTCTTC
>TRBJ2-1|TRBV5-1|NA|NA
CASSFEKGYNEQFF
TGCGCCAGCAGCTTTGAGAAGGGTTACAATGAGCAGTTCTTC
>TRBJ1-3|TRBV4-3|NA|TRBD1
CASSGRGGTIYF
TGCGCCAGCTCCGGCAGGGGGGGAACCATATATTTT
>TRBJ2-1|TRBV20-1|NA|NA
CSARDTGTYNEQFF
TGCAGTGCTAGAGATACCGGGACCTACAATGAGCAGTTCTTC
>TRBJ1-2|TRBV7-2|few|TRBD1
CASSLNRGDYGYTF
TGTGCCAGCAGCTTAAACAGGGGGGACTATGGCTACACCTTC
>TRBJ2-1|TRBV20-1|few|NA
CSASPTGTIYNEQFF
TGCAGTGCTAGCCCCACCGGGACCATTTACAATGAGCAGTTCTTC
>TRBJ1-2|TRBV28|few|NA
CASSPGGGANYGYTF
TGTGCCAGCAGTCCAGGAGGGGGGGCCAACTATGGCTACACCTTC
>TRBJ2-2|TRBV7-2|few|NA
CASSFGARGTGELFF
TGTGCCAGCAGCTTTGGGGCGCGGGGCACCGGGGAGCTGTTTTTT
>TRBJ2-1|TRBV6-1|few|NA
CASSLGIRNYNEQFF
TGTGCCAGCAGTCTCGGCATACGGAACTACAATGAGCAGTTCTTC
>TRBJ2-2|TRBV30|many|NA
CAWTSLGSSAGELFF
TGTGCCTGGACCTCACTTGGGTCTTCCGCCGGGGAGCTGTTTTTT
>TRBJ1-2|TRBV7-9|many|NA
CASTRDAAENYGYTF
TGTGCCAGCACCCGGGACGCTGCCGAGAACTATGGCTACACCTTC
>TRBJ2-7|TRBV12-3/TRBV12-4|many|TRBD1
CASRPGTGIRGEQYF
TGTGCCAGCAGGCCCGGGACAGGGATTCGCGGGGAGCAGTACTTC
>TRBJ1-2|TRBV12-3/TRBV12-4|NA|NA
CASSFSGQIYGYTF
TGTGCCAGCAGTTTCTCAGGACAAATCTATGGCTACACCTTC
>TRBJ1-5|TRBV14|NA|NA
CASSQRVRGYSNQPQHF
TGTGCCAGCAGCCAAAGGGTCAGGGGTTATAGCAATCAGCCCCAGCATTTT
>TRBJ2-2|TRBV7-9|few|TRBD1
CASSFQGVTGELFF
TGTGCCAGCAGCTTCCAGGGGGTCACCGGGGAGCTGTTTTTT
>TRBJ2-1|TRBV7-6|many|NA
CASSAYRGYNEQFF
TGTGCCAGCAGTGCATACCGGGGGTACAATGAGCAGTTCTTC
>TRBJ1-2|TRBV5-1|few|NA
CASSLGGGRPYGYTF
TGCGCCAGCAGCTTGGGGGGGGGGCGCCCCTATGGCTACACCTTC
>TRBJ2-1|TRBV7-2|NA|TRBD2
CASSLGAGGVWSNEQFF
TGTGCCAGCAGCTTGGGAGCGGGAGGGGTATGGAGTAATGAGCAGTTCTTC
>TRBJ2-7|TRBV28|many|NA
CASRIGGEQVGPYEQYF
TGTGCCAGCCGAATAGGTGGGGAACAGGTCGGACCCTACGAGCAGTACTTC
>TRBJ2-3|TRBV30|NA|NA
CAWSARSSRQYF
TGTGCCTGGAGTGCCCGTTCTAGCAGGCAGTATTTT
>TRBJ1-1|TRBV20-1|NA|NA
CSARANRESFF
TGCAGTGCTAGAGCGAACAGGGAGTCTTTCTTT
>TRBJ2-1|TRBV6-1|NA|NA
CASRGYSAGPNEQFF
TGTGCCAGCAGAGGATATAGTGCGGGGCCCAATGAGCAGTTCTTC
>TRBJ1-4|TRBV20-1|many|TRBD1
CSATGSNEKLFF
TGCAGTGCGACAGGGAGTAATGAAAAACTGTTTTTT
>TRBJ2-7|TRBV19|few|NA
CASSREPSYGQYF
TGTGCCAGTAGCCGTGAGCCCTCCTACGGGCAGTACTTC
>TRBJ1-2|TRBV20-1|few|NA
CSANPSSTYGYTF
TGCAGTGCTAACCCATCCAGTACCTATGGCTACACCTTC
>TRBJ2-2|TRBV6-4|once|TRBD2
CASSDGLAGPRILNTGELFF
TGTGCCAGCAGTGACGGGCTAGCGGGACCCAGAATCCTGAACACCGGGGAGCTGTTTTTT
>TRBJ2-1|TRBV20-1|few|NA
CSARAIWTTRGGDEQFF
TGCAGTGCTAGAGCGATTTGGACCACACGGGGAGGCGATGAGCAGTTCTTC
>TRBJ2-7|TRBV28|many|TRBD1
CASSSGQGHLSYEQYF
TGTGCCAGCAGTTCGGGACAGGGACACCTATCCTACGAGCAGTACTTC
>TRBJ1-5|TRBV28|NA|NA
CASSLKFSQHF
TGTGCCAGCAGTTTAAAGTTTTCCCAGCATTTT
>TRBJ1-5|TRBV7-6|many|NA
CASSLLGGQGQPQHF
TGTGCCAGCAGCTTATTAGGAGGGCAGGGGCAGCCCCAGCATTTT
>TRBJ2-2|TRBV20-1|few|NA
CSARDPGANTGELFF
TGCAGTGCTAGAGACCCAGGAGCCAACACCGGGGAGCTGTTTTTT
>TRBJ1-6|TRBV2|NA|TRBD1
CASREQGVSSPLHF
TGTGCCAGCAGAGAACAGGGGGTTAGTTCACCCCTCCACTTT
>TRBJ2-2|TRBV7-2|many|TRBD2
CASSPGDYSGTTGELFF
TGTGCCAGCAGCCCCGGGGACTATAGCGGGACCACCGGGGAGCTGTTTTTT
>TRBJ2-1|TRBV6-1|few|NA
CASSEIGRGWNEQFF
TGTGCCAGCAGTGAGATCGGCCGTGGTTGGAATGAGCAGTTCTTC
>TRBJ2-3|TRBV7-2|many|TRBD2
CASSLEGLGTGDTQYF
TGTGCCAGCAGCTTAGAAGGACTAGGGACGGGAGATACGCAGTATTTT
>TRBJ2-7|TRBV7-3|few|TRBD2
CASRGGLAGKYEQYF
TGTGCCAGCAGGGGCGGACTAGCGGGAAAATACGAGCAGTACTTC
>TRBJ2-7|TRBV20-1|many|TRBD2
CSVHTGTSGSAGYEQYF
TGCAGTGTTCACACCGGGACTAGCGGGAGTGCGGGCTACGAGCAGTACTTC
>TRBJ2-5|TRBV5-6|few|TRBD1
CASSSPGQGRFQSSETQYF
TGTGCCAGCAGTTCGCCGGGACAGGGGAGGTTCCAATCAAGCGAGACCCAGTACTTC
>TRBJ2-3|TRBV5-1|many|NA
CASSREVGTYRDTQYF
TGCGCCAGCAGCCGGGAGGTGGGGACATATCGAGATACGCAGTATTTT
>TRBJ2-1|TRBV15|NA|TRBD1
CATSSPDRGGSNEQFF
TGTGCCACCAGCAGCCCGGACAGGGGAGGGAGTAATGAGCAGTTCTTC
>TRBJ2-2|TRBV6-5|NA|NA
CASSYRPLDTGELFF
TGTGCCAGCAGTTACCGGCCCTTAGACACCGGGGAGCTGTTTTTT
>TRBJ1-4|TRBV6-6|NA|TRBD1
CASSYLTGEVEKLFF
TGTGCCAGCAGTTACCTGACAGGGGAGGTTGAAAAACTGTTTTTT